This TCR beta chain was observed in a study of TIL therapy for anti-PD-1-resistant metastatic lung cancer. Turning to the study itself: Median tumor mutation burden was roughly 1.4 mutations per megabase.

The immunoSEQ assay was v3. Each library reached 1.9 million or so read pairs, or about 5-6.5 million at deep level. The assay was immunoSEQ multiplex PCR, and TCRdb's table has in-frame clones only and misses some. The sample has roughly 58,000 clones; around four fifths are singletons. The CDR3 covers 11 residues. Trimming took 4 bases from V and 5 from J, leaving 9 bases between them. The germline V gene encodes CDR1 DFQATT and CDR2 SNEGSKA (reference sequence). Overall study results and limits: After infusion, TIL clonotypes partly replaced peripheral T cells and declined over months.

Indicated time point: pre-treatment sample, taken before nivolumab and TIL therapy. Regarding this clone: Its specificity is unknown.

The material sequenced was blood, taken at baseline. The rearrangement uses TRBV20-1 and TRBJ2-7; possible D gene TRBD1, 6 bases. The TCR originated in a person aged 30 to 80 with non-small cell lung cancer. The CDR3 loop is CSANRVNEQYF. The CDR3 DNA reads TGCAGTGCTAACAGGGTAAACGAGCAGTACTTC.